The TCR beta chain under discussion was sequenced for a study of blood T cell repertoires in COVID-19. Across the study: Samples came from the United States, Italy and Spain, spanning acute and convalescent COVID-19. T cells, B-cell-depleted T cells, or PBMCs supplied cDNA or gDNA.

Authors' analysis steps: Using reference gene primer amplification, nucleated cell counts were estimated. Measured with immunoSEQ multiplex PCR; TCRdb has only the in-frame clones, and not every one. That table is the source of V, J and clone size, and D and trimming were worked out from the DNA. Of under 300,000 clones in the sample, about nine tenths were seen once. The length of the CDR3 is 16 residues. Germline CDR1 and CDR2: MNHEY and SVGEGT. V dropped 3 bases and J dropped 0 bases, with 11 bases sitting between them. Sequences were obtained from peripheral blood. This chain links TRBV6-2 or TRBV6-3 with TRBJ2-2; D possibly corresponds to TRBD1 (6 bases). The receptor comes from a man aged 55 to 70 with acute or convalescent COVID-19. The chain's CDR3 is CASSYFRGANTGELFF. The CDR3 DNA reads as TGTGCCAGCAGTTATTTCAGGGGCGCGAACACCGGGGAGCTGTTTTTT.